Below, 27 T cell receptor beta chains from the same sample are listed, as sequenced in a study of neurological immune-mediated disorders. Via MiXCR, TCRdb re-called the 5' RACE reads, giving one row per CDR3 protein. The table lists roughly 52,000 distinct CDR3 sequences, 4% of them singletons. The source material was CD4+ T cells from blood. All receptors derive from a middle-aged woman with multiple sclerosis.

The chain recombines TRBV7-7 with TRBJ1-2; D is possibly TRBD1 (5 bases). Germline CDR1 reads SSHAT; CDR2 reads FNYEAQ (reference sequence). V dropped 0 bases and J dropped 0 bases, with 23 bases sitting between them. The CDR3 runs 20 residues. The CDR3, as DNA: TGTGCCAGCAGCTTAGCGGAATGTCCCAGGGCAGACCCAGCTAACTATGGCTACACCTTC. Translation: CASSLAECPRADPANYGYTF.

At least ten counts were recorded for this clonotype. The chain employs TRBV7-2 and TRBJ2-5, with D unclear. V was cut by 3 bases and J by 1 base, with 3 bases left in between. Germline V gene sequence: CDR1 SGHTA, CDR2 FQGNSA. This CDR3 spans 12 amino acids. This chain's CDR3 is CASSFTQETQYF. CDR3 sequence (DNA): TGTGCCAGCAGCTTTACCCAAGAGACCCAGTACTTC.

This clonotype was seen many times. This chain joins TRBV5-1 and TRBJ2-5; D perhaps matches TRBD1 (6 bases). The germline V and J ends were trimmed by 0 bases and 0 bases, with 6 bases remaining between them. In germline, CDR1 is SGHRS, CDR2 YFSETQ. The CDR3 extends over 14 amino acids. The DNA for the CDR3 is TGCGCCAGCAGCTTGGGACAGGACCAAGAGACCCAGTACTTC. It is translated as CASSLGQDQETQYF.

This clonotype occurred many times. This sequence joins TRBV10-3 and TRBJ2-1, with 7 nucleotides matching TRBD2. V lost 4 bases, J lost 7 bases, and 4 bases stayed unmatched. CDR3 size: 13 residues. The V gene's germline CDR1 is ENHRY and CDR2 SYGVKD. The CDR3 nucleotides read TGTGCCATCAGTGGACTAGCTGGGAATGAGCAGTTCTTC. It encodes CAISGLAGNEQFF.

This clonotype was counted at least ten times. The gene calls are TRBV5-1 and TRBJ2-1; TRBD1 aligns across 10 bases. The CDR3 spans 15 residues. J gave up 2 bases and V 5 bases, and 4 bases lay outside the gene matches. In germline, CDR1 is SGHRS, CDR2 YFSETQ. Written as DNA, the CDR3 is TGCGCCAGCAGGTCCGGGACAGGGGCCTACAATGAGCAGTTCTTC. Protein: CASRSGTGAYNEQFF.

This chain links TRBV10-3 with TRBJ1-2; D remains ambiguous. V was pared by 8 bases and J by 1 base, with 11 bases between. The CDR3 length is 13 residues. Per the germline V gene, CDR1 is ENHRY and CDR2 is SYGVKD. This CDR3 reads CAIGLADNYGYTF. For the CDR3, the DNA is TGTGCCATCGGCTTGGCAGATAACTATGGCTACACCTTC.

Ten or more counts support this clonotype. This rearrangement joins TRBV7-8 to TRBJ2-1; 8 nucleotides line up with TRBD2. V trimming: 2 bases; J trimming: 7 bases; junction bases outside the gene matches: 4. The CDR3 covers 14 residues. Germline CDR1 reads SGHVS; CDR2 reads FQNEAQ. CDR3 residues: CASSLRGGGNEQFF. The CDR3 region has the DNA TGTGCCAGCAGCTTACGCGGCGGGGGGAATGAGCAGTTCTTC.

This clonotype came up many times. The chain has TRBV5-1 and TRBJ2-5, with 7 positions matching TRBD1. This CDR3 spans 13 amino acids. Looked up from germline, CDR1 is SGHRS and CDR2 is YFSETQ. V shed 4 bases, J shed 4 bases, and the junction held 4 bases outside the gene matches. The CDR3 loop is CASSLAGGETQYF. In DNA, the CDR3 is TGCGCCAGCAGCCTGGCAGGGGGAGAGACCCAGTACTTC. The entire variable domain, with the rest obtained from reference TRBV5-1 and TRBJ2-5, is as follows: KAGVTQTPRYLIKTRGQQVTLSCSPISGHRSVSWYQQTPGQGLQFLFEYFSETQRNKGNFPGRFSGRQFSNSRSEMNVSTLELGDSALYLCASSLAGGETQYFGPGTRLLVL.

The table lists this clonotype with many counts. The chain recombines TRBV28 with TRBJ2-1; 11 nucleotides line up with TRBD1. Germline V gives CDR1 MDHEN, CDR2 SYDVKM. Losses at the gene ends were 7 bases for V and 7 bases for J; bases not matched to a gene: 12. CDR3 size: 16 residues. CDR3 loop: CASTSGGTGGRNEQFF. In DNA form, the CDR3 reads TGTGCCAGCACCTCCGGCGGGACAGGGGGGCGAAATGAGCAGTTCTTC.

This clonotype was seen at least ten times. V usage is TRBV5-1 and J usage is TRBJ2-7; possible D gene TRBD1, 6 bases. The CDR3 spans 15 residues. Trimming removed 2 bases from V and 3 bases from J, with 15 bases in between. CDR1 is SGHRS and CDR2 is YFSETQ in the germline V gene. This CDR3 reads CASSLMGTRDYEQYF. CDR3 nucleotides: TGCGCCAGCAGCTTAATGGGGACAAGGGACTACGAGCAGTACTTC.

This clonotype was detected many times. The genes are TRBV5-1 and TRBJ1-6, with a tentative D call TRBD1 (6 bases). The CDR3 sequence is 14 residues long. Trimming left V 1 base short and J 7 bases short, with 9 bases between. Germline V gene sequence: CDR1 SGHRS, CDR2 YFSETQ. CDR3 in amino acids: CASSLFTGNSPLHF. The CDR3 DNA is TGCGCCAGCAGCTTGTTCACAGGGAATTCACCCCTCCACTTT.

This clonotype was seen at least ten times. The genes are TRBV11-1 and TRBJ2-1; 10 nucleotides line up with TRBD2. The CDR3 extends over 17 amino acids. Germline assignment: CDR1 SGHAT and CDR2 FQDESV (reference sequence). Losses at the gene ends were 5 bases for V and 8 bases for J; bases not matched to a gene: 15. The CDR3 region has the DNA TGTGCCAGCAGCCCACTAGCGGGGTCGTATGAGGGGGATGAGCAGTTCTTC. Its protein is CASSPLAGSYEGDEQFF.

This chain joins TRBV20-1 and TRBJ2-7; possibly TRBD2 for D (6 bases). This CDR3 has 14 amino acids. Germline V gene lookup returns CDR1 DFQATT and CDR2 SNEGSKA (reference sequence). The V end was cut by 5 bases, the J end by 4 bases, with 18 bases between. In DNA, the CDR3 is TGCAGTGCTCCCCTGGGGGGAGCCATGTACGAGCAGTACTTC. It specifies CSAPLGGAMYEQYF.

This clonotype was seen repeatedly, ten times or more. The genes are TRBV19 and TRBJ2-1; D remains unclear. The CDR3 runs 13 residues. CDR1 and CDR2 from the germline V gene are LNHDA and SQIVND (reference sequence). Trimming pared 3 bases from V and 6 bases from J, leaving 9 bases between. The CDR3 DNA reads TGTGCCAGTAGTATTTTAGGGCGCAATGAGCAGTTCTTC. Its protein is CASSILGRNEQFF.

The sample holds many counts of this clonotype. This chain connects TRBV5-1 to TRBJ1-1, with 10 bases aligning to TRBD1. The CDR3 covers 16 residues. J lost 5 bases, V lost 3 bases, and 10 bases had no gene match. Per the germline V gene, CDR1 is SGHRS and CDR2 is YFSETQ. The DNA for the CDR3 is TGCGCCAGCAGCTACGACAGGGGGCGACGAATAACTGAAGCTTTCTTT. Translation gives CASSYDRGRRITEAFF.

This clonotype was counted at least ten times. The chain links TRBV20-1 to TRBJ1-3; D is unresolved. The CDR3 has 13 residues. The germline gives CDR1 DFQATT, CDR2 SNEGSKA (reference sequence). The V gene lost 2 bases and the J gene lost 4 bases, with 9 bases spanning the gap. CDR3 sequence reads: CSARSVSGNTIYF. For the CDR3, the DNA is TGCAGTGCTAGAAGTGTTTCCGGAAACACCATATATTTT.

This clonotype was picked up many times. The chain employs TRBV29-1 and TRBJ2-5; D may correspond to TRBD1 or TRBD2 (5 bases each). Trimming removed 6 bases at V and 4 bases at J, with 15 bases between. Germline values: CDR1 SQVTM, CDR2 ANQGSEA. The CDR3 length is 13 residues. The CDR3: CSVSPLGTETQYF. In DNA, the CDR3 is TGCAGCGTAAGCCCCCTGGGGACAGAGACCCAGTACTTC.

This clonotype occurred many times. This chain links TRBV10-3 with TRBJ1-1; D may be TRBD1 (5 bases). Germline V CDR1 and CDR2: ENHRY, SYGVKD. V was shortened by 4 bases and J by 1 base, with 19 bases between the two germline ends. This CDR3 contains 17 residues. CDR3 DNA: TGTGCCATCAGTGGGAGAGGGCAGGGATCGACGAACACTGAAGCTTTCTTT. Protein: CAISGRGQGSTNTEAFF.

Many counts were recorded for this clonotype. The rearrangement uses TRBV12-3 or TRBV12-4 and TRBJ1-1; 9 bases line up with TRBD1. The CDR3 has 14 amino acids. V dropped 6 bases and J dropped 7; count of bases not matched to a gene: 9. CDR3 amino acids: CASSRAGTGNEAFF. The CDR3 nucleotides are TGTGCCAGCAGCCGTGCCGGGACAGGGAATGAAGCTTTCTTT.

This clonotype is a singleton in its sample. This chain uses TRBV11-2 with TRBJ2-7; 12 nucleotides line up with TRBD2. V was pared by 8 bases and J by 2 bases, with 1 base of the junction left unmatched. Germline V gene sequence: CDR1 SGHAT, CDR2 FQNNGV. The CDR3 is 13 amino acids. CDR3 in DNA: TGTGCCAGCGGACTAGCGGGGACCTACGAGCAGTACTTC. It is translated as CASGLAGTYEQYF.

This clonotype was seen many times. CDR3 protein: CASSSQPSMNTEAFF. The CDR3 nucleotides read TGCGCCAGCAGCTCCCAACCTTCAATGAACACTGAAGCTTTCTTT. The chain carries TRBV5-1 and TRBJ1-1; no definite D call. Germline CDR1 and CDR2: SGHRS and YFSETQ. V shed 3 bases and J shed 0 bases, with 12 bases lying between them. This CDR3 contains 15 residues.

This clonotype was seen many times. The chain joins TRBV10-1 to TRBJ1-1; the D is unclear. The germline V and J ends were trimmed by 8 bases and 1 base, with 11 bases remaining between them. This CDR3 has 13 residues. The germline gives CDR1 WNHNN, CDR2 SYGVQD (reference sequence). The CDR3 nucleotides are TGCGCCAGCCAAAAAAGACCGAACACTGAAGCTTTCTTT. Translating gives CASQKRPNTEAFF.

Ten or more counts support this clonotype. The rearrangement links TRBV7-6 to TRBJ2-3; TRBD2 matches at 9 bases. V shed 4 bases and J 3 bases; nucleotides not matched to a gene: 8. CDR3 length equals 16 residues. Germline-derived CDR1 and CDR2 are SGHVS and FNYEAQ. CDR3 protein: CASSSPQRGVTDTQYF. In DNA form, the CDR3 reads TGTGCCAGCAGCTCACCCCAGCGGGGGGTAACAGATACGCAGTATTTT. Filled out from reference TRBV7-6 and TRBJ2-3, the complete variable domain reads GAGVSQSPRYKVTKRGQDVALRCDPISGHVSLYWYRQALGQGPEFLTYFNYEAQQDKSGLPNDRFSAERPEGSISTLTIQRTEQRDSAMYRCASSSPQRGVTDTQYFGPGTRLTVL.

There are many counts of this clonotype. CDR3 DNA sequence: TGCAGTGCTTTCGCGCACAGGAGCGCTTTCTTT. It specifies CSAFAHRSAFF. The chain recombines TRBV20-1 with TRBJ1-1; possibly TRBD1 for D (5 bases). Germline V gene sequence: CDR1 DFQATT, CDR2 SNEGSKA (reference sequence). The CDR3 is made up of 11 amino acids. V lost 5 bases to trimming and J lost 11 bases, with 15 bases between them.

This clonotype was found many times. This chain uses TRBV5-1 with TRBJ2-7; TRBD1 matches 9 bases. V lost 6 bases and J lost 0; bases outside the gene matches: 7. This CDR3 is built from 15 residues. Germline CDR1 is SGHRS and CDR2 is YFSETQ. This chain's CDR3 is CASNKQGAFSYEQYF. The CDR3 nucleotides read TGCGCCAGCAATAAACAGGGGGCATTCTCCTACGAGCAGTACTTC.

This clonotype was observed at least ten times. Written as DNA, the CDR3 is TGTGCCAGTAGTATCCGCTTTCAGGGGGCAGTCACTGAAGCTTTCTTT. Protein: CASSIRFQGAVTEAFF. The genes are TRBV19 and TRBJ1-1, with TRBD1 identical over 8 bases. The CDR3 is 16 amino acids. J gave up 4 bases and V 3 bases, and 10 bases lay outside the gene matches. Germline V CDR1 and CDR2: LNHDA, SQIVND (reference sequence). The full variable domain, completed using reference TRBV19 and TRBJ1-1, is DGGITQSPKYLFRKEGQNVTLSCEQNLNHDAMYWYRQDPGQGLRLIYYSQIVNDFQKGDIAEGYSVSREKKESFPLTVTSAQKNPTAFYLCASSIRFQGAVTEAFFGQGTRLTVV.

The rearrangement uses TRBV20-1 and TRBJ1-6; D remains ambiguous. This CDR3 is 13 amino acids long. V was pared by 3 bases and J by 9 bases, with 12 bases between. Germline CDR1 and CDR2: DFQATT and SNEGSKA (reference sequence). The DNA for the CDR3 is TGCAGTGCTAGTTTGTCAGAGGGTTCACCCCTCCACTTT. Residues: CSASLSEGSPLHF.